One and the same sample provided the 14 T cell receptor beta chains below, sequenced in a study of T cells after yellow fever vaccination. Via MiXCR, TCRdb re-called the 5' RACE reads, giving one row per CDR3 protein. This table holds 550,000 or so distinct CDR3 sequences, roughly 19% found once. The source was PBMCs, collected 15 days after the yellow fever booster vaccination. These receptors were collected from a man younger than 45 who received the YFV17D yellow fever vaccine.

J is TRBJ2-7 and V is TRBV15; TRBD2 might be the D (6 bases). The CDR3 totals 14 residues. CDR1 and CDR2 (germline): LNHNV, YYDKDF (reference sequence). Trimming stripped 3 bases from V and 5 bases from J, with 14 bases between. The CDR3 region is CATSSLTSTHEQYF. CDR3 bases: TGTGCCACCAGCAGCTTGACTAGTACCCACGAGCAGTACTTC.

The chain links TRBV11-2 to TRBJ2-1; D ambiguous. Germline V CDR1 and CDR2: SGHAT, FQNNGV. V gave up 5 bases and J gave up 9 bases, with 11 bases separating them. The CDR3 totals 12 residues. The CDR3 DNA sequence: TGTGCCAGCAGCGCCCCGACTGTTGAGCAGTTCTTC. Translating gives CASSAPTVEQFF.

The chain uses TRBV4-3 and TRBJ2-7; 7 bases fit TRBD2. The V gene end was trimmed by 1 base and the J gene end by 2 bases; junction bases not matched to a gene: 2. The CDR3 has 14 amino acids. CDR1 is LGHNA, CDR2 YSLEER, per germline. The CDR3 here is CASSQAAGPYEQYF. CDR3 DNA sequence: TGCGCCAGCAGCCAAGCAGCGGGACCCTACGAGCAGTACTTC.

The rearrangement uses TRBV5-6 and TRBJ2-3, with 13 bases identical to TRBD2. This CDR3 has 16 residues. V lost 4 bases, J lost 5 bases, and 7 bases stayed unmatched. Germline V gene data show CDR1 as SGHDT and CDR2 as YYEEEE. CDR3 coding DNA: TGTGCCAGCAGCCCCGTCGGGACTAGCGGGGAAGATACGCAGTATTTT. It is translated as CASSPVGTSGEDTQYF.

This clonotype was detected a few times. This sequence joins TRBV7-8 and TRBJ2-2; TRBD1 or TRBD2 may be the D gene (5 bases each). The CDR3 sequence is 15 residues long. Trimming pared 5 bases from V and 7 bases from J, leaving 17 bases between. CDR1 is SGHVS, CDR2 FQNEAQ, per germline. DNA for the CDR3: TGTGCCAGCAGCGACCGGGACGCTCCTGGCGGGGAGCTGTTTTTT. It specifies CASSDRDAPGGELFF.

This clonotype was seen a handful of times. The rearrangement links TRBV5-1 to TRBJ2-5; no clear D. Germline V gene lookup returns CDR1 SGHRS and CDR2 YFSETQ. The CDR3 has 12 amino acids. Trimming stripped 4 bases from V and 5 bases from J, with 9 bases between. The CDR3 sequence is CASSRVGETQYF. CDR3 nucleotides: TGCGCCAGCAGCCGGGTGGGGGAGACCCAGTACTTC.

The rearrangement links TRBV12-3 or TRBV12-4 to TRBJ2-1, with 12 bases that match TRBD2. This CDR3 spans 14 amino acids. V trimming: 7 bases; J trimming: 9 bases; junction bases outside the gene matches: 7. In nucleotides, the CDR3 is TGTGCCAGCACCTCGACTAGCGGGAGCAGTGAGCAGTTCTTC. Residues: CASTSTSGSSEQFF.

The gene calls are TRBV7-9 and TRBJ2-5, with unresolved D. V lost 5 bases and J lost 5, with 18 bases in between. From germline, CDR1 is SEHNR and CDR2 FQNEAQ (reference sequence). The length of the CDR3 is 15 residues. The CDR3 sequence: CASSPFQRGRETQYF. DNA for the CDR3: TGTGCCAGCAGCCCGTTTCAGAGAGGCCGGGAGACCCAGTACTTC.

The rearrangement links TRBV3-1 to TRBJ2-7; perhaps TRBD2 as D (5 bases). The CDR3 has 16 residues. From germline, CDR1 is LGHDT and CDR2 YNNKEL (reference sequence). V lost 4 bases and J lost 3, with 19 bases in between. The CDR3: CASSPAGLGANYEQYF. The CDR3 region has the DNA TGTGCCAGCAGCCCCGCGGGTTTGGGAGCCAACTACGAGCAGTACTTC.

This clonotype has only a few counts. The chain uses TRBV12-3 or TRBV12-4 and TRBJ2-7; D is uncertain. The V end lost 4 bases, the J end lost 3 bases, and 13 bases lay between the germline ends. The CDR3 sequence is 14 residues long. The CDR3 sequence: CASSSSFGSYEQYF. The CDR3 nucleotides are TGTGCCAGCAGTTCTAGTTTCGGTAGCTACGAGCAGTACTTC.

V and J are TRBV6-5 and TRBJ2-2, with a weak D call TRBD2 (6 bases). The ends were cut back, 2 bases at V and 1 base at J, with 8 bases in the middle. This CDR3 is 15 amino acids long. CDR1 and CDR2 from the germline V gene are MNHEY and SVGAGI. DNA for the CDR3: TGTGCCAGCAGTTACGGACTAATGAACACCGGGGAGCTGTTTTTT. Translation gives CASSYGLMNTGELFF.

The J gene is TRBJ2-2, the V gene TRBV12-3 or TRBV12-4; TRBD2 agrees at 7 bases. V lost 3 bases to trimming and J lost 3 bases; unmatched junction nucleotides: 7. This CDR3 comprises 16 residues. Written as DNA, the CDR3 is TGTGCCAGCAGTTTTTCCGCGGGGGTCTACACCGGGGAGCTGTTTTTT. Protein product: CASSFSAGVYTGELFF.

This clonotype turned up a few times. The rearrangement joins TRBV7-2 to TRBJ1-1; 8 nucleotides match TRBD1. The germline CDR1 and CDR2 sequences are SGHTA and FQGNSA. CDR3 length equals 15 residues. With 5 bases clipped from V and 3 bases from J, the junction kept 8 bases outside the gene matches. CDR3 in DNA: TGTGCCAGCAGCACCGGACAGGGACTGTACACTGAAGCTTTCTTT. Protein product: CASSTGQGLYTEAFF.

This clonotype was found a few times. CDR3 in DNA: TGTGCCAGCAGCCCTTCCCGACAGGGCGGTTCACCCCTCCACTTT. As protein: CASSPSRQGGSPLHF. This chain uses TRBV11-1 with TRBJ1-6; 7 positions agree with TRBD1. V shed 5 bases and J 9 bases; nucleotides not matched to a gene: 10. CDR1 is SGHAT and CDR2 is FQDESV in the germline V gene (reference sequence). The CDR3 spans 15 residues.